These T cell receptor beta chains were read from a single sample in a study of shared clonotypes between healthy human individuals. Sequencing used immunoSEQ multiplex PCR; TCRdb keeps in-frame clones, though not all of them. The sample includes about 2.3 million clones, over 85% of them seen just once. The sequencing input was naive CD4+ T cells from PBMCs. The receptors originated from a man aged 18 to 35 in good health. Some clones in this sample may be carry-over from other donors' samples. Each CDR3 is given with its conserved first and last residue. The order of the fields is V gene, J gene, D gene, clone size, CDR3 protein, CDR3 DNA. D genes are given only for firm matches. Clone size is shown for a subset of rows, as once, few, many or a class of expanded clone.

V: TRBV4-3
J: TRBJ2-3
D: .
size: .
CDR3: CASSRLTSRGTDTQYF
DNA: TGCGCCAGCAGCCGACTAACTAGCCGCGGCACAGATACGCAGTATTTT

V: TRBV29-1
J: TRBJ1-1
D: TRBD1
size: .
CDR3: CSVLVSGQGRLEAFF
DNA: TGCAGCGTTTTAGTATCGGGACAGGGACGCCTCGAAGCTTTCTTT

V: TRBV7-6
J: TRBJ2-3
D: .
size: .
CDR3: CASSWPFSTDTQYF
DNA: TGTGCCAGCAGCTGGCCCTTCAGCACAGATACGCAGTATTTT

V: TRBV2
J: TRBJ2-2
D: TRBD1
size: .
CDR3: CATAGQGADTGELFF
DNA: TGTGCCACAGCGGGACAGGGGGCCGACACCGGGGAGCTGTTTTTT

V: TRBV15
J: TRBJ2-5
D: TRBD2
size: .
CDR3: CATTMGGETQYF
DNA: TGTGCCACCACCATGGGGGGGGAGACCCAGTACTTC

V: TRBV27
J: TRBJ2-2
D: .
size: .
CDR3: CASSLRLAKAGELFF
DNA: TGTGCCAGCAGTTTACGGCTAGCCAAGGCCGGGGAGCTGTTTTTT

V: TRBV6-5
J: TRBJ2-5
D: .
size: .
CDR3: CASSYDGAMGGTQYF
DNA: TGTGCCAGCAGTTACGACGGGGCCATGGGGGGGACCCAGTACTTC

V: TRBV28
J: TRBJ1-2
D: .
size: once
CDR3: CASSLDPGTGYTF
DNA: TGTGCCAGCAGTTTAGACCCGGGTACTGGCTACACCTTC

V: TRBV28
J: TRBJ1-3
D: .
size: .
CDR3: CASYQRASGNTIYF
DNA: TGTGCCAGCTATCAACGGGCTTCTGGAAACACCATATATTTT

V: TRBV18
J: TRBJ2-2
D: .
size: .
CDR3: CASSPRGPNTGELFF
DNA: TGTGCCAGCTCACCTCGGGGACCAAACACCGGGGAGCTGTTTTTT

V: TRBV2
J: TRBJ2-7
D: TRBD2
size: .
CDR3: CASRVAGGDYEQYF
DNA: TGTGCCAGCAGGGTAGCGGGAGGGGACTACGAGCAGTACTTC

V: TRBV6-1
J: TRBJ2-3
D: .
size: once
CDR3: CASSERADSTDTQYF
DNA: TGTGCCAGCAGTGAACGGGCAGACAGCACAGATACGCAGTATTTT

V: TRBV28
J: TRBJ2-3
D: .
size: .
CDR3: CASSFGDGDTQYF
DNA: TGTGCCAGCAGTTTCGGCGACGGAGATACGCAGTATTTT

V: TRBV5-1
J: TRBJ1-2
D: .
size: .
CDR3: CASSEAHGVRGYTF
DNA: TGCGCCAGCAGCGAAGCTCACGGGGTGAGGGGCTACACCTTC

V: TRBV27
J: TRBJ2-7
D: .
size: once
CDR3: CASSLSARGASYEQYF
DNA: TGTGCCAGCAGTTTATCGGCACGGGGGGCATCCTACGAGCAGTACTTC

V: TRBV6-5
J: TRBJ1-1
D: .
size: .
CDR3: CASTRNGQINTEAFF
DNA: TGTGCCAGCACCCGAAACGGACAGATCAACACTGAAGCTTTCTTT

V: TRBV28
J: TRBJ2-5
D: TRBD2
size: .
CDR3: CASRLAGGGETQYF
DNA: TGTGCCAGCAGACTAGCGGGAGGGGGGGAGACCCAGTACTTC

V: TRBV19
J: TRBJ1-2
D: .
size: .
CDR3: CASSTADWVMGFYGYTF
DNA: TGTGCCAGTAGTACCGCCGACTGGGTCATGGGATTCTATGGCTACACCTTC

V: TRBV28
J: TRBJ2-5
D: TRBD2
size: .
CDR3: CASTKTSGEQETQYF
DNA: TGTGCCAGCACTAAGACTAGCGGGGAGCAAGAGACCCAGTACTTC

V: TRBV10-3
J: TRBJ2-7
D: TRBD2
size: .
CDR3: CAIYSGRDGDEQYF
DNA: TGTGCCATCTATAGCGGGAGGGACGGGGACGAGCAGTACTTC

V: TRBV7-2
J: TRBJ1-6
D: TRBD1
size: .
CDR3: CASSLFAKGQGFSPLHF
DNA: TGTGCCAGCAGCTTATTTGCCAAAGGACAGGGATTCTCACCCCTCCACTTT

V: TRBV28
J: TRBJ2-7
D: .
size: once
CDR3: CASKGGANYYEQYF
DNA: TGTGCCAGCAAGGGGGGCGCTAACTACTACGAGCAGTACTTC

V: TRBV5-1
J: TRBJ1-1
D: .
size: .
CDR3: CASSPGANTEAFF
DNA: TGCGCCAGCAGCCCAGGAGCTAACACTGAAGCTTTCTTT

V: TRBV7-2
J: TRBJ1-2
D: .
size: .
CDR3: CASSLVWDSSYGYTF
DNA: TGTGCCAGCAGCTTAGTTTGGGACTCAAGCTATGGCTACACCTTC

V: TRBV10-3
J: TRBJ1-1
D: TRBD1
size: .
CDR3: CAISGFRTGGTEAFF
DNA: TGTGCCATCAGTGGGTTTAGGACAGGGGGCACTGAAGCTTTCTTT

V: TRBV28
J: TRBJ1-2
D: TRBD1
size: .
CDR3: CASSLTGSAANYGYTF
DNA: TGTGCCAGCAGTCTGACAGGGAGTGCAGCTAACTATGGCTACACCTTC

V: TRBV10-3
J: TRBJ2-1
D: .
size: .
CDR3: CAISEVDLNEQFF
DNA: TGTGCCATCAGTGAGGTCGATCTCAATGAGCAGTTCTTC